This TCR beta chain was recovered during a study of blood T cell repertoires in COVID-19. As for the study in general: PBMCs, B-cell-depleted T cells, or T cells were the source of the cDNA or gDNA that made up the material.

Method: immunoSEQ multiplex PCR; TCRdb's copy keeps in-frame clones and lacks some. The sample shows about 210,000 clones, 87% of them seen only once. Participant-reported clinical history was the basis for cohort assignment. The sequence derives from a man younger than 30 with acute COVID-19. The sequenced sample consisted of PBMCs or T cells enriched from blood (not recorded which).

In DNA, the CDR3 is TGTGCCAGCAGTTTGAGGCGGGAGACCCAGTACTTC. Its translation: CASSLRRETQYF. The V and J genes are TRBV28 and TRBJ2-5, with D unresolved. Trimming removed 3 bases from V and 5 bases from J, with 7 bases in between. The CDR3 sequence is 12 residues long. In germline, CDR1 is MDHEN, CDR2 SYDVKM.